The entry below describes one TCR beta chain. CDR1 and CDR2 (germline): LNHNV, YYDKDF (reference sequence). CDR3 length equals 15 residues. V lost 2 bases, J lost 3 bases, and 13 bases lay in between. This specimen comes from a study of blood T cell repertoires in COVID-19. About the research overall: Italy, Spain and the United States were the sources of the convalescent and acute COVID-19 samples. PBMCs, B-cell-depleted T cells, or T cells provided the cDNA or gDNA that made up the material.

Original methodology: Scientists estimated how many nucleated cells there were by amplifying reference gene primers. Using immunoSEQ multiplex PCR, the repertoire was profiled, and TCRdb retains in-frame clones only, with some absent. V, J and clone size are taken as reported in that table, and D and trimming were inferred from the DNA itself. The data contain some 150,000 clones, roughly nine tenths of them seen just once; the ten biggest clones take up more than 2%. The sample was peripheral blood. The sequence was obtained from a woman aged 70 to 79 with acute or convalescent COVID-19. The chain employs TRBV15 and TRBJ1-1, with D possibly being TRBD1 (6 bases). CDR3 sequence (DNA): TGTGCCACCAGCAGACGAGGACAGACCGACACTGAAGCTTTCTTT. Encoded protein: CATSRRGQTDTEAFF.